This T cell receptor beta chain was obtained from a study of radiotherapy plus CTLA-4 blockade in lung cancer. Germline V gene data show CDR1 as SEHNR and CDR2 as FQNEAQ (reference sequence). Between the trimmed V and J ends, which lost 2 bases and 5 bases, there was a span of 21 bases. The length of the CDR3 is 17 residues. Broader study findings: Expansion of tumor-derived TCR clones was observed in blood after radiotherapy plus ipilimumab.

As concerns this clone: Its target is unknown.

Assay used: immunoSEQ multiplex PCR; TCRdb lists only in-frame clones, some missing. The profile shows tens of thousands of clones, roughly 86% of them singletons. The source material was peripheral blood, sampled from a patient treated with radiotherapy plus ipilimumab. This clonotype originated in a human donor with non-small cell lung cancer that progressed on radiotherapy plus ipilimumab. The chain is built from TRBV7-9 and TRBJ2-5; D unresolved. DNA of the CDR3: TGTGCCAGCAGCTTATGGGTCGGGCCCCACCTGGGGGAGACCCAGTACTTC. Amino acids: CASSLWVGPHLGETQYF.